The source of this TCR beta chain is a study of T-cell reconstitution after alpha-beta-depleted transplantation in children. Study-wide points: Reportedly, roughly two months post-transplant, alpha-beta T cells arose from several hundred expanded graft clones.

A library of TCRbeta sequences, prepared with unique molecular identifiers, was generated. TCRdb reanalysed the PCR reads using MiXCR and keeps one entry per CDR3 protein. The sample lists fewer than 350,000 distinct CDR3 sequences; around 9.1% were seen once. This clonotype was observed at least ten times. Its antigen is currently unknown. V shed 4 bases and J shed 4 bases, with 15 bases lying between them. The germline V gene has CDR1 SGHRS and CDR2 YFSETQ. This CDR3 comprises 15 residues. Sequencing was performed on PBMCs, taken before TCRalphabeta/CD19-depleted stem cell transplant. The chain combines TRBV5-1 with TRBJ1-5, with D possibly being TRBD1 (5 bases). This receptor was identified in a boy in the first two years of life with acute myeloid leukemia, due to receive a stem cell transplant. In DNA form, the CDR3 reads TGCGCCAGCAGCCTCCGGGACTTCCCGAATCAGCCCCAGCATTTT. The encoded protein is CASSLRDFPNQPQHF. The full variable domain, rest sourced from reference TRBV5-1 and TRBJ1-5, is KAGVTQTPRYLIKTRGQQVTLSCSPISGHRSVSWYQQTPGQGLQFLFEYFSETQRNKGNFPGRFSGRQFSNSRSEMNVSTLELGDSALYLCASSLRDFPNQPQHFGDGTRLSIL.